Listed below are T cell receptor beta chains from one sample, sequenced in a study of blood T cell repertoires in COVID-19. Method: immunoSEQ multiplex PCR; TCRdb's copy keeps in-frame clones and lacks some. This sample has about 180,000 clones, with approximately 82% found just once. Sequencing was carried out using PBMCs or T cells enriched from blood (not recorded which). These receptors all come from a man aged 60-69 years who had recovered from COVID-19. CDR3s include the opening cysteine and the closing phenylalanine or tryptophan. The D gene is left open where the match is weak. Part of the rows lack a size; the others show once, few, many or a class for expanded clones.

clone size	D gene	V gene	J gene	CDR3 DNA	CDR3 protein
.	TRBD2	TRBV24-1	TRBJ2-1	TGTGCCACCAGTGATTTGGGGACTAGCGGAAACAATGAGCAGTTCTTC	CATSDLGTSGNNEQFF
.	TRBD1	TRBV12-5	TRBJ2-3	TGTGCTCAGGGGGCCCCTAACACAGATACGCAGTATTTT	CAQGAPNTDTQYF
.	TRBD1	TRBV5-5	TRBJ1-1	TGTGCCAGCAGCTATACAGGGGCTGTCGCAGCTTTCTTT	CASSYTGAVAAFF
.	.	TRBV19	TRBJ2-5	TGTGCCAGTAGGACAGACCAAGAGACCCAGTACTTC	CASRTDQETQYF
.	TRBD2	TRBV7-3	TRBJ2-2	TGTGCCAGCAGTCTAGCGGGGGCGGTCACCGGGGAGCTGTTTTTT	CASSLAGAVTGELFF
.	.	TRBV28	TRBJ1-5	TGTGCCAGCAGTTATGGGGGAGGGTACAATCAGCCCCAGCATTTT	CASSYGGGYNQPQHF
.	TRBD1	TRBV6-2/TRBV6-3	TRBJ1-5	TGTGCCAGCAGTTACCTCGGGACAGGGAACCAGCCCCAGCATTTT	CASSYLGTGNQPQHF
few	.	TRBV7-9	TRBJ2-1	TGTGCCAGCACCTTCTTCTCCCTAAGTTCCTACAATGAGCAGTTCTTC	CASTFFSLSSYNEQFF
once	TRBD1	TRBV20-1	TRBJ1-2	TGCAGTGCTAGTGACCACCGGAGACCGGGACAGGATTATGGCTACACCTTC	CSASDHRRPGQDYGYTF
.	TRBD1	TRBV2	TRBJ1-4	TGTGCCAGCAACCAGGACAGGAGGACAACTAATGAAAAACTGTTTTTT	CASNQDRRTTNEKLFF
.	.	TRBV21-1	TRBJ2-2	TGTGCCAGCAGCAGATTTGACAGGCTGAACACCGGGGAGCTGTTTTTT	CASSRFDRLNTGELFF
.	.	TRBV9	TRBJ1-1	TGTGCCAGCAGCGTTTCAGGGACTTTGAACACTGAAGCTTTCTTT	CASSVSGTLNTEAFF
.	.	TRBV7-9	TRBJ1-4	TGTGCCAGCTCCGGGGGAACTAATGAAAAACTGTTTTTT	CASSGGTNEKLFF
.	.	TRBV21-1	TRBJ2-6	TGTGCCAGCAGGAAAGGGCTAGCTGTCCTCTCTGGGGCCAACGTCCTGACTTTC	CASRKGLAVLSGANVLTF
.	.	TRBV9	TRBJ2-7	TGTGCCAGCAGCGTAGGAGGGACCTACGAGCAGTACTTC	CASSVGGTYEQYF
.	.	TRBV24-1	TRBJ2-5	TGTGCCACCAGTGACCCCCGGACAACCGAAGAGACCCAGTACTTC	CATSDPRTTEETQYF
.	TRBD2	TRBV24-1	TRBJ2-3	TGTGCCGCCAAGACTAGCGGGGGAGCGCAGTATTTT	CAAKTSGGAQYF
.	TRBD1	TRBV6-1	TRBJ1-3	TGTGCCAGCAGTGCCCCCCCAACCGGGACAGGGGGTTCCTCTGGAAACACCATATATTTT	CASSAPPTGTGGSSGNTIYF
.	TRBD2	TRBV7-9	TRBJ2-1	TGTGCCCCGGGCGGGAGTCACAATGAGCAGTTCTTC	CAPGGSHNEQFF
.	TRBD2	TRBV13	TRBJ2-1	TGTGCCAGCAGCTCAACTAGCGGGGCCTACAATGAGCAGTTCTTC	CASSSTSGAYNEQFF